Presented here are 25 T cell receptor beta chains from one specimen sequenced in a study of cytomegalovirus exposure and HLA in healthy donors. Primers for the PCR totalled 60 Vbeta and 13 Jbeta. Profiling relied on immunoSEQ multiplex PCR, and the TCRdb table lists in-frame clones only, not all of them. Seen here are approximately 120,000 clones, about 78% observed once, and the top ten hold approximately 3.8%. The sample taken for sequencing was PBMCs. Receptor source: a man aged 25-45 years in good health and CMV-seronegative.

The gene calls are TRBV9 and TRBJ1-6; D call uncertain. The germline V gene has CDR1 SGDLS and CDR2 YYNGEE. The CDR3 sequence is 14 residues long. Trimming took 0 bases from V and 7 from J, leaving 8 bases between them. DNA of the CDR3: TGTGCCAGCAGCGTAGGGGCAGCAAATTCACCCCTCCACTTT. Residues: CASSVGAANSPLHF.

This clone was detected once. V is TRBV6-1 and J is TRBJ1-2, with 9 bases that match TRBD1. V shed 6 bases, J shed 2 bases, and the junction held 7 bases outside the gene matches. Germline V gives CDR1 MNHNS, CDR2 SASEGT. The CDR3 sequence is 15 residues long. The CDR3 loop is CASRITTGGNYGYTF. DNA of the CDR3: TGTGCCAGCAGAATAACGACAGGGGGGAACTATGGCTACACCTTC.

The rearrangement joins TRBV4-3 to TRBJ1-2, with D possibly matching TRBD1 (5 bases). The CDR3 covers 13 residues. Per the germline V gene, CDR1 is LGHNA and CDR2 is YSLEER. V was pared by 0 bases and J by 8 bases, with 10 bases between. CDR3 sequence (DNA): TGCGCCAGCAGCCAAGATGTCGGGGGAGGCTACACCTTC. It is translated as CASSQDVGGGYTF.

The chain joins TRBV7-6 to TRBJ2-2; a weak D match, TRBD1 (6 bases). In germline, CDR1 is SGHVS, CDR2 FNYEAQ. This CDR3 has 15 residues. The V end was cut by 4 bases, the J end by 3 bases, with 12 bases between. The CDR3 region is CASSYTGKYTGELFF. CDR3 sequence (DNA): TGTGCCAGCAGCTATACAGGGAAGTACACCGGGGAGCTGTTTTTT.

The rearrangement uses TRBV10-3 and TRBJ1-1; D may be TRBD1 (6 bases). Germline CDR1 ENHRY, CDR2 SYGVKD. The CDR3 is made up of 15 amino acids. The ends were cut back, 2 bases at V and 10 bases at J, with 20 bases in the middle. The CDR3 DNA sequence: TGTGCCATCAGTGAGACGGCGGGGGGGGGCAGGGGAGCTTTCTTT. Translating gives CAISETAGGGRGAFF.

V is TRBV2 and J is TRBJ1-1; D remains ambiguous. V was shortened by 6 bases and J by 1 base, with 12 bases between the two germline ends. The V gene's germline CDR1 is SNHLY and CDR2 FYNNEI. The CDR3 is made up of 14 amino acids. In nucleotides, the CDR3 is TGTGCCAGCAGCCCTCCCGCAGGGAACACTGAAGCTTTCTTT. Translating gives CASSPPAGNTEAFF.

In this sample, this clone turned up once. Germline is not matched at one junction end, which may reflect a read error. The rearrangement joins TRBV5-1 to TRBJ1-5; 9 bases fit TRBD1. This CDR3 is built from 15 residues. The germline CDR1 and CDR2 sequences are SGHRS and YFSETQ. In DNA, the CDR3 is TGCGCCAGCAGCACCGGGACAGGGAGGTCGGAGCCCCGGCATTTT. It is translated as CASSTGTGRSEPRHF. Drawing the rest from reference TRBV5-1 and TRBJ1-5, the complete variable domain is KAGVTQTPRYLIKTRGQQVTLSCSPISGHRSVSWYQQTPGQGLQFLFEYFSETQRNKGNFPGRFSGRQFSNSRSEMNVSTLELGDSALYLCASSTGTGRSEPRHFGDGTRLSIL.

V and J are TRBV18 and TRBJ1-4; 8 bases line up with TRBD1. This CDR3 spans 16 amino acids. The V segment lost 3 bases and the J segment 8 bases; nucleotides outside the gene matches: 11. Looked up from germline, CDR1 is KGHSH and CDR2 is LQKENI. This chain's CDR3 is CASSPNRQGPQEKLFF. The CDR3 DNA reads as TGTGCCAGCTCACCTAATCGACAGGGGCCCCAGGAAAAACTGTTTTTT.

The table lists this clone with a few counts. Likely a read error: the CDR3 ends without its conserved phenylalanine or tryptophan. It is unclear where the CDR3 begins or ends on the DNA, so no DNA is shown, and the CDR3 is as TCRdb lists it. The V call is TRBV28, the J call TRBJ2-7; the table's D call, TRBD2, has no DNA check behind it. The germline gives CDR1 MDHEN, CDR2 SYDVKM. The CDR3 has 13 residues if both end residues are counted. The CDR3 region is CASSSGLTGRGDY.

The CDR3 DNA follows: TGTGCCAGCAGTTACGCCGCGGAGGCCGGGGAGCTGTTTTTT. It specifies CASSYAAEAGELFF. The gene calls are TRBV6-6 and TRBJ2-2, with D tentatively TRBD2 (5 bases). Germline values: CDR1 MNHNY, CDR2 SVGAGI (reference sequence). The CDR3 is 14 residues long. The germline V and J ends were trimmed by 2 bases and 6 bases, with 10 bases remaining between them.

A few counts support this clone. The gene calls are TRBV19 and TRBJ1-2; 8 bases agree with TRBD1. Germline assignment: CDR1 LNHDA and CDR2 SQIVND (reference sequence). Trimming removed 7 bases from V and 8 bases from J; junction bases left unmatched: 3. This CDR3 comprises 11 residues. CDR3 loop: CASMTGAGYTF. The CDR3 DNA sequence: TGTGCCAGTATGACAGGGGCCGGCTACACCTTC.

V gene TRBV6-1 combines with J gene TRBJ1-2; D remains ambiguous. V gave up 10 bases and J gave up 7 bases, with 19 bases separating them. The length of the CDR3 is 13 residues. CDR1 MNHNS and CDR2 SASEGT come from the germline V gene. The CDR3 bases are TGTGCCACCAAATTCGGGGTTTCGGGTGGCTACACCTTC. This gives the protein CATKFGVSGGYTF.

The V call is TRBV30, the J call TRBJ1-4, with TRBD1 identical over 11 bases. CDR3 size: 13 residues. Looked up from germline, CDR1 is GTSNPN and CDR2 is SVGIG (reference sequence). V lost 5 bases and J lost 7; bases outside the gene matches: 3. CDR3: CAWEDRGPEKLFF. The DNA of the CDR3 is TGTGCCTGGGAGGACAGGGGGCCTGAAAAACTGTTTTTT.

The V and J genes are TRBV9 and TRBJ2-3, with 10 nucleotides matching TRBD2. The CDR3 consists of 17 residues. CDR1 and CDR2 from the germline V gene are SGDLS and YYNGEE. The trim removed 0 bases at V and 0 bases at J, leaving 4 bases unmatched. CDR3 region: CASSVVSGGASTDTQYF. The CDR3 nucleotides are TGTGCCAGCAGCGTAGTGAGCGGGGGGGCAAGCACAGATACGCAGTATTTT. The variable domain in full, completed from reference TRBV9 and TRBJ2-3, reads DSGVTQTPKHLITATGQRVTLRCSPRSGDLSVYWYQQSLDQGLQFLIQYYNGEERAKGNILERFSAQQFPDLHSELNLSSLELGDSALYFCASSVVSGGASTDTQYFGPGTRLTVL.

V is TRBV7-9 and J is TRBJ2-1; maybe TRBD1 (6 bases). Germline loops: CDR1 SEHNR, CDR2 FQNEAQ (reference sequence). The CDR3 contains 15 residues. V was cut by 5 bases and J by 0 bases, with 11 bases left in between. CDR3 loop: CASSPRGSSYNEQFF. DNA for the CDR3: TGTGCCAGCAGCCCCAGGGGTAGCTCCTACAATGAGCAGTTCTTC. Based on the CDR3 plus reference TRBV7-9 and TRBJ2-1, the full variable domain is DTGVSQNPRHKITKRGQNVTFRCDPISEHNRLYWYRQTLGQGPEFLTYFQNEAQLEKSRLLSDRFSAERPKGSFSTLEIQRTEQGDSAMYLCASSPRGSSYNEQFFGPGTRLTVL.

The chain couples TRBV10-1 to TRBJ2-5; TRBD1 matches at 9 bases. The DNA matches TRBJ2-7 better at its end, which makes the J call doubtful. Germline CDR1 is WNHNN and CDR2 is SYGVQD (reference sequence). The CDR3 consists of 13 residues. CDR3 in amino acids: CASSPRTGVEQYF. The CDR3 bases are TGCGCCAGCAGCCCCAGGACAGGGGTCGAGCAGTACTTC.

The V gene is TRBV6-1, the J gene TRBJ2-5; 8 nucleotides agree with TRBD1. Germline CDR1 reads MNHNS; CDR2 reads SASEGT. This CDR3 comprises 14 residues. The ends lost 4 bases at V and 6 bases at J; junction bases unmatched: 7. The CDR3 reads CASSVQGDVKTQYF. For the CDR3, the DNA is TGTGCCAGCAGTGTACAGGGGGATGTGAAGACCCAGTACTTC.

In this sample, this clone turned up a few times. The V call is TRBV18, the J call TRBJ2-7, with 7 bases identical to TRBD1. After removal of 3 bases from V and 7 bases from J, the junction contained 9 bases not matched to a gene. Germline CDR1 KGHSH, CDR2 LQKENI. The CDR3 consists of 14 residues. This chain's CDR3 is CASSPPGTDEEQYF. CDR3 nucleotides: TGTGCCAGCTCACCCCCCGGGACAGATGAGGAGCAGTACTTC.

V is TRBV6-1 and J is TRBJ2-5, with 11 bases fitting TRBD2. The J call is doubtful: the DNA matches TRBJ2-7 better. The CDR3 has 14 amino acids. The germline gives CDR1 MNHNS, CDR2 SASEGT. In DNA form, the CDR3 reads TGTGCCAGCAGAAATAGCGGGGGGGCCTACGAGCAGTACTTC. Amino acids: CASRNSGGAYEQYF.

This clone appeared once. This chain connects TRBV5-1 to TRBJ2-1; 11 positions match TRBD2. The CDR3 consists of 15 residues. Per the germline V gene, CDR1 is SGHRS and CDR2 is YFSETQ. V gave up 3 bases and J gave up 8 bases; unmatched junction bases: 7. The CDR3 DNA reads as TGCGCCAGCAGCTACACCGGGACTAGCGGAGATGAGCAGTTCTTC. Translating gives CASSYTGTSGDEQFF.

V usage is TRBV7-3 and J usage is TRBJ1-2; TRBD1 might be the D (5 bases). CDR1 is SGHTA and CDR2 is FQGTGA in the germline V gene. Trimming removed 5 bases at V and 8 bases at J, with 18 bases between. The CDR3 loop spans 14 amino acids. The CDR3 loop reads CASSPGPQGEGYTF. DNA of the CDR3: TGTGCCAGCAGCCCTGGCCCCCAGGGCGAGGGCTACACCTTC.

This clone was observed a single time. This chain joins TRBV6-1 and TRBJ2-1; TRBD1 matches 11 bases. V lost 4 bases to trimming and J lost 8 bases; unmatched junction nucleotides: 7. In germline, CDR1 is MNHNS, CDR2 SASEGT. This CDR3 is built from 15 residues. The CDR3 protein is CASSGGQGAIDEQFF. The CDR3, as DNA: TGTGCCAGCAGTGGTGGACAGGGGGCCATCGATGAGCAGTTCTTC.

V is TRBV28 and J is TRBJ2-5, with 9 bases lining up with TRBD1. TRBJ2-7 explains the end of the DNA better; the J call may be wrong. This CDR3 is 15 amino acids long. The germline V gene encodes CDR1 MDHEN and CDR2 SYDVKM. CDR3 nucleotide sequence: TGTGCCAGCAAAAATCCCGGGACAGGGCGCTACGAGCAGTACTTC. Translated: CASKNPGTGRYEQYF.

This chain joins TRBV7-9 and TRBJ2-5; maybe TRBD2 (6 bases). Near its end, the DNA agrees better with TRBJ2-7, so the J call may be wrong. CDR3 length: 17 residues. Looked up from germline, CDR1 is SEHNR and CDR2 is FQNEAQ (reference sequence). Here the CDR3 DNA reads TGTGCCAGCAGCGCCCCACGGGTAGGGACTCGAACCTACGAGCAGTACTTC. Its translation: CASSAPRVGTRTYEQYF.

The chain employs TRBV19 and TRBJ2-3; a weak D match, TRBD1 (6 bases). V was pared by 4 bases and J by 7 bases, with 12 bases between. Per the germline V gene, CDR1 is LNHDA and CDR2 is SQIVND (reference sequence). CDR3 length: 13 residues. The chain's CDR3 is CASSRNRAHTQYF. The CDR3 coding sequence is TGTGCCAGTAGTAGAAACAGGGCCCATACGCAGTATTTT.